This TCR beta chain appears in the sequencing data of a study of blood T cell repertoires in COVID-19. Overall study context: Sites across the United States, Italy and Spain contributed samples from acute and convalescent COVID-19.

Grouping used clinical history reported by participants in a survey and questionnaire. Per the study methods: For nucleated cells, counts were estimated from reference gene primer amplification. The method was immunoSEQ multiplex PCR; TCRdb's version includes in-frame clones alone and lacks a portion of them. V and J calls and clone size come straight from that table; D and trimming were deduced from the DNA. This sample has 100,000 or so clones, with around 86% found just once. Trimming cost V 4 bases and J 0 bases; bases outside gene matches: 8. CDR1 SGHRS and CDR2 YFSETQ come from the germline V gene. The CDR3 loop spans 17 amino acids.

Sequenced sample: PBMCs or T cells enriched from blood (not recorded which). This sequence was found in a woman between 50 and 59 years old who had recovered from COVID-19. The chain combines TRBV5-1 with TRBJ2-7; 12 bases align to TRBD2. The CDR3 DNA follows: TGCGCCAGCAGCCCGACCGTGACTAGCGGGAGCTCCTACGAGCAGTACTTC. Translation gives CASSPTVTSGSSYEQYF. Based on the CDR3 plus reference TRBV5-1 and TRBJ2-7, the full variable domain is KAGVTQTPRYLIKTRGQQVTLSCSPISGHRSVSWYQQTPGQGLQFLFEYFSETQRNKGNFPGRFSGRQFSNSRSEMNVSTLELGDSALYLCASSPTVTSGSSYEQYFGPGTRLTVT.